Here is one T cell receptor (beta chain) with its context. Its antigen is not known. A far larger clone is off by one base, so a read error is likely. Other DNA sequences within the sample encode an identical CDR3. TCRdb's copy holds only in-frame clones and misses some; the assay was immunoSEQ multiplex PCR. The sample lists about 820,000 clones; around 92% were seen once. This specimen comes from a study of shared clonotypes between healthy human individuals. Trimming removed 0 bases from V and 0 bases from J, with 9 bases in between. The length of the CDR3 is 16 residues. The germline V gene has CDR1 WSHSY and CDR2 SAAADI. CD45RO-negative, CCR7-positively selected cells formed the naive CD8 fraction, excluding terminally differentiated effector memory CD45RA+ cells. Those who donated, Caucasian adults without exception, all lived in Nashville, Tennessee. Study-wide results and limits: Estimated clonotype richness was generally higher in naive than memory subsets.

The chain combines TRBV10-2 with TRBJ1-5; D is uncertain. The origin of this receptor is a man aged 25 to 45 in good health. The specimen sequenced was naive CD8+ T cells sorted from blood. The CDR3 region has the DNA TGCGCCAGCAGTGAGTCCCCGGGGAATAGCAATCAGCCCCAGCATTTT. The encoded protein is CASSESPGNSNQPQHF.